This paragraph reports one TCR beta chain. In its sample, this clone was seen once. Its antigen is currently not known. Per-nucleotide qualities are absent, and no much larger clonotype sits a single base away. Read against the paper, the sample's time point label means: cells obtained before transplantation from donor or recipient. CD3+CD4+ and CD3+CD8+ populations were FACS-sorted from unstimulated pre-transplant donor and recipient cells taken from spleen or lymph nodes. The junction carries 14 bases between V and J, which are trimmed by 4 bases and 0 bases respectively. CDR1 and CDR2, per the germline V gene, are SGDLS and YYNGEE. Including the terminal cysteine and phenylalanine, the CDR3 comprises 16 residues. The sequence is cut down to CDR3 DNA, 48 bases in frame from base 1. The entry originates in a study of graft-versus-host responses after intestinal transplantation (dated by TCRdb to the early 2020s). About the investigation overall: Recipients received multivisceral, liver-intestinal, or isolated intestinal transplants. A peak of at least 4% donor T cells among recipient peripheral blood mononuclear cells was the definition used for donor T cell macrochimerism. Instead of going to the commercial service, samples from a few later patients were sequenced in-house on an Illumina MiSeq and processed with MiXCR. Of the 20 to 30 intestinal transplant recipients enrolled in the cohort, one of whom was a retransplant, a few patients without pretransplant specimens were excluded. Graft-versus-host and host-versus-graft alloreactive T cell clones were tracked in the graft, circulation and bone marrow after intestinal transplantation using bulk TCR-beta CDR3 sequencing. To identify alloreactive clones, pre-transplant mixed lymphocyte reaction products were sequenced and then compared with unstimulated pre-transplant donor and recipient T cells. Every recipient was given anti-thymocyte globulin induction, followed by around three years of maintenance tacrolimus and steroids.

Library preparation employed the immunoSEQ multiplex PCR assay. For most patients, genomic DNA was isolated with the Qiagen DNeasy Blood and Tissue Kit and sent frozen to Adaptive Biotechnologies for TCR sequencing. High-throughput TCR-beta CDR3 sequencing of genomic DNA from most patients was performed by Adaptive Biotechnologies. On the authors' methods: Adaptive's ImmunoSEQ software was the source of the TCR sequencing data for 15 to 20 patients, while three other patients were processed with MiXCR and VDJtools. To correct CD4 versus CD8 sorting errors, sequences present in both subsets at a frequency ratio below 5:1 were removed. CDR3 nucleotide sequences shared by donor and recipient were removed because the origin of these sequences could not be assigned. To count as alloreactive, a clone needed at least 2-fold expansion over unstimulated cells and a minimum CFSE-low frequency of 0.002% (template counts) or 0.001% (read counts). Clones were considered mappable if detected in sequenced pre-transplant spleen, lymph node, or MLR CFSE-low populations of the donor or recipient. The cumulative frequency of alloreactive clones was calculated as a percentage of all sequences, weighted by copy number. This is the immuneACCESS table as TCRdb keeps it, with only in-frame sequences that have V and J called. A part of the clones is gone; compared with another copy, unresolved V genes explain less than half, and the rest is unexplained. D and trimming come from the DNA, and the V and J calls and clone size come from that table. In this sample the table shows some 40,000 clones, approximately 93% of which occur a single time. The ten most abundant clones make up about a fifth of the sample.

Points the paper makes about the study in general: Patients with donor T cell macrochimerism had high GvH to HvG T cell clonal ratios in their allografts. The conclusions were limited by the relatively low number and heterogeneity of the intestinal transplant patients. Early after transplant, peak levels of circulating GvH clones were found to be associated with declines in HvG clones. GvH clones were found in recipient bone marrow, and some of the GvH clones appeared earlier in ileal mucosa or blood, which is consistent with an intestinal mucosal origin.

This TCR was recovered from a human donor who was the organ donor for an intestinal transplant. The sample in question was unstimulated CD8+ T cells sorted from spleen or lymph node cells, obtained before transplant. The V and J segments used are TRBV9 and TRBJ1-3; TRBD1 might be the D gene, on 5 matching bases. The sequenced DNA is TGTGCCAGCAGCCTTCGGGGGGATCTCTCTGGAAACACCATATATTTT. Its product reads: CASSLRGDLSGNTIYF.